This T cell receptor beta chain was observed in a study of beta chain features in type 1 diabetes. The wider study: The patients were much like the healthy donors in age, gender and cell yields.

This CDR3 spans 14 amino acids. The junction had 6 bases not matched to a gene; V was cut back by 7 bases and J by 3 bases. The germline V gene encodes CDR1 MNHEY and CDR2 SMNVEV (reference sequence). This clone has more than one count but fewer than ten. What it recognizes is unknown. As every portion of the isolated RNA was reverse transcribed, the sequencing read expressed TCRB transcripts. Repertoires were generated with immunoSEQ multiplex PCR, while TCRdb's copy carries only in-frame clones and drops some. The data contain hundreds of thousands of clones, around 15% of them singletons. Every donor provided one heparinised blood draw, which averaged approximately 100 mL. General study findings and limits: Overrepresentation of cells with high TCR expression could result from cDNA sequencing. Patients with type 1 diabetes showed fewer VDJ junction insertions and more deletions. Moderately but significantly shorter TCRB CDR3s were found in Type 1 diabetes patients in all four CD4+ subsets.

This sequence originates from a man younger than 35 with type 1 diabetes. The rearrangement joins TRBV27 to TRBJ2-5, with 9 positions matching TRBD1. Sequenced input: naive CD4+ T cells from blood. CDR3 loop: CASKPGTGKETQYF. CDR3 coding DNA: TGTGCCAGCAAACCCGGGACAGGGAAAGAGACCCAGTACTTC.